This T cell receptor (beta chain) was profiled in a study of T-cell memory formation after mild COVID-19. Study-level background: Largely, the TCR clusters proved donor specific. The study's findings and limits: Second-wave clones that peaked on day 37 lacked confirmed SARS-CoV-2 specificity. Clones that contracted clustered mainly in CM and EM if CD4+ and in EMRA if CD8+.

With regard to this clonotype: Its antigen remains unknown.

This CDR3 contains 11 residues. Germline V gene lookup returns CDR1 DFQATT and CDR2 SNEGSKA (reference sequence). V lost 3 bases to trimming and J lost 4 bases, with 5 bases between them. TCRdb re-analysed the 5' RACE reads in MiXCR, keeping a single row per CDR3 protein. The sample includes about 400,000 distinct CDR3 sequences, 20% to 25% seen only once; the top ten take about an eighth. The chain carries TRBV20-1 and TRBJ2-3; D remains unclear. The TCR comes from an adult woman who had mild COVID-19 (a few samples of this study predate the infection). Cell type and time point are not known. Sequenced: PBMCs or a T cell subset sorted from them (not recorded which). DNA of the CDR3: TGCAGTGCTAGCGAACCAGATACGCAGTATTTT. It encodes CSASEPDTQYF.